This T cell receptor (beta chain) comes out of a study of T-cell reconstitution after alpha-beta-depleted transplantation in children. It was with unique molecular identifiers that the TCRbeta library was prepared. MiXCR was run by TCRdb on the PCR reads, yielding one entry per CDR3 protein. The data hold about 400,000 distinct CDR3 sequences, with roughly 22% observed a single time. This clonotype was found many times. This CDR3 contains 14 residues. The ends lost 2 bases at V and 2 bases at J; junction bases unmatched: 0. This sequence joins TRBV12-3 or TRBV12-4 and TRBJ1-5; 7 bases map to TRBD1. Material: PBMCs from the stem cell graft donor, obtained from the stem cell graft. This TCR was sampled from a human donor who donated a stem cell graft to a child with acute myeloid leukemia. The CDR3 sequence is CASSLQGGNQPQHF. The CDR3 DNA is TGTGCCAGCAGTTTACAGGGGGGCAATCAGCCCCAGCATTTT.